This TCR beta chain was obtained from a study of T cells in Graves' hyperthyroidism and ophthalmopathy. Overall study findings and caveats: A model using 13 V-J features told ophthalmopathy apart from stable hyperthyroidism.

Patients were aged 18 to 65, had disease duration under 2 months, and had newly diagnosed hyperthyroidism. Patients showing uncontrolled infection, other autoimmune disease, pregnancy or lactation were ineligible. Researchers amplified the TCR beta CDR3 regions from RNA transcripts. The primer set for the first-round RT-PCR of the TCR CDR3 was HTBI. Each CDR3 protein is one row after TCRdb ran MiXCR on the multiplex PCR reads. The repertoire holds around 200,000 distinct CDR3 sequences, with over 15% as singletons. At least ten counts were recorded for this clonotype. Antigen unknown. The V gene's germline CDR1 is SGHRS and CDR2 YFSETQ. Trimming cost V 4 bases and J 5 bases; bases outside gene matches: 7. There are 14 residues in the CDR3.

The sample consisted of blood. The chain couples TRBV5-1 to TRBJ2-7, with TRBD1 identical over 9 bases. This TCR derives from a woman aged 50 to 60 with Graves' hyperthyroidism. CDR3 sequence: CASSPGTGSHEQYF. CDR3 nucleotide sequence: TGCGCCAGCAGCCCAGGGACAGGGTCCCACGAGCAGTACTTC. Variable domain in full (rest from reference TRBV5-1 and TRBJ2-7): KAGVTQTPRYLIKTRGQQVTLSCSPISGHRSVSWYQQTPGQGLQFLFEYFSETQRNKGNFPGRFSGRQFSNSRSEMNVSTLELGDSALYLCASSPGTGSHEQYFGPGTRLTVT.